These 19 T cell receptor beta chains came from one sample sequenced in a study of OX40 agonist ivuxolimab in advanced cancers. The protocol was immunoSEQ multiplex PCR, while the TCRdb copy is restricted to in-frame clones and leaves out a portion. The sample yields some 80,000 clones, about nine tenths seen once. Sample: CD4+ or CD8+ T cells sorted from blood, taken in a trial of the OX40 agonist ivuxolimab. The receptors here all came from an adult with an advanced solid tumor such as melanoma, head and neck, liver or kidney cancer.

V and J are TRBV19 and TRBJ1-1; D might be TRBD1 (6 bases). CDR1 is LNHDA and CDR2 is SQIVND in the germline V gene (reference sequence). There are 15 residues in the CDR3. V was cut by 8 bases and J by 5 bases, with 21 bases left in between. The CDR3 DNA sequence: TGTGCCAGTCAAGCTCCCAGACAGGAAGGAACTGAAGCTTTCTTT. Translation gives CASQAPRQEGTEAFF.

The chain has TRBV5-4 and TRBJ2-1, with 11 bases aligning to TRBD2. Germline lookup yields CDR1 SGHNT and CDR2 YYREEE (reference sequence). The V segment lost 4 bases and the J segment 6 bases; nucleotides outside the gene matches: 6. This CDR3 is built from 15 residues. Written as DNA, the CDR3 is TGTGCCAGCAGCCTGACTAGCGGGGTCACCAATGAGCAGTTCTTC. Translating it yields CASSLTSGVTNEQFF.

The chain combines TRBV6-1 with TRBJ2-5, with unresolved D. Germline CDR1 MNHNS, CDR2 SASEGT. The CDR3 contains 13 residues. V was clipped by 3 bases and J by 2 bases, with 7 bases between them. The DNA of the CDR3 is TGTGCCAGCAGTGACAGGCCGCAAGAGACCCAGTACTTC. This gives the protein CASSDRPQETQYF.

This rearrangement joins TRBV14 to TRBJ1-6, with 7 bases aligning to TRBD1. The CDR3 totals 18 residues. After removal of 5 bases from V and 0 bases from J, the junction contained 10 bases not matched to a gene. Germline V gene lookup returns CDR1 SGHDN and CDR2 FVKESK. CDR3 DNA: TGTGCCAGCAGCTTCGACAGGGATCGTAGCTCCTATAATTCACCCCTCCACTTT. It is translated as CASSFDRDRSSYNSPLHF.

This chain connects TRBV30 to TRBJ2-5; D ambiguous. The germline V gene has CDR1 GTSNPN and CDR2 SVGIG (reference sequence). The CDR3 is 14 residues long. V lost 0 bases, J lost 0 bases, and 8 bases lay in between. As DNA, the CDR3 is TGTGCCTGGAGTGTTAGAGGAAACCAAGAGACCCAGTACTTC. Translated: CAWSVRGNQETQYF. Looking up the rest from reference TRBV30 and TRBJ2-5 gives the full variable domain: SQTIHQWPATLVQPVGSPLSLECTVEGTSNPNLYWYRQAAGRGLQLLFYSVGIGQISSEVPQNLSASRPQDRQFILSSKKLLLSDSGFYLCAWSVRGNQETQYFGPGTRLLVL.

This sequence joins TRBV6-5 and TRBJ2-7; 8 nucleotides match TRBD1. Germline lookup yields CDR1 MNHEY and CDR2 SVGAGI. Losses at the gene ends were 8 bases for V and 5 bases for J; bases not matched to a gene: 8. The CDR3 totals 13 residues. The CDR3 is CASERTGTDEQYF. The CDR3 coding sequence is TGTGCCAGCGAACGGACAGGGACGGACGAGCAGTACTTC.

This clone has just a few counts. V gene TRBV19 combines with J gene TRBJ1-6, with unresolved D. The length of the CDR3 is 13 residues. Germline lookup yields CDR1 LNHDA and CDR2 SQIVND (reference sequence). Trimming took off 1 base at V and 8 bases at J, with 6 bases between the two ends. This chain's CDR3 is CASSIASYSPLHF. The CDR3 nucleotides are TGTGCCAGTAGTATAGCCTCGTATTCACCCCTCCACTTT.

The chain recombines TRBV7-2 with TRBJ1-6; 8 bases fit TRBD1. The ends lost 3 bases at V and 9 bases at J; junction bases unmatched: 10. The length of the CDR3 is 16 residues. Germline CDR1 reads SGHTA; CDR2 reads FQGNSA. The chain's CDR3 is CASSFGTGIVSSPLHF. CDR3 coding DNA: TGTGCCAGCAGCTTCGGGACAGGCATCGTCAGTTCACCCCTCCACTTT.

In DNA, the CDR3 is TGTGCCAGCAGCCCTAGCCGCAGGGCCCGTTTGACAGATACGCAGTATTTT. This translates into CASSPSRRARLTDTQYF. The chain joins TRBV7-8 to TRBJ2-3; D may correspond to TRBD1 or TRBD2 (5 bases each). The CDR3 covers 17 residues. Germline V gene data show CDR1 as SGHVS and CDR2 as FQNEAQ. Between the trimmed V and J ends, which lost 5 bases and 3 bases, there was a span of 21 bases.

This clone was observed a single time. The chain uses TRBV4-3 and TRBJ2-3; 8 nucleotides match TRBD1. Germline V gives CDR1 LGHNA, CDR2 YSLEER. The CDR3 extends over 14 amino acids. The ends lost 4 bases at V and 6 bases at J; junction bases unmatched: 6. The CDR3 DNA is TGCGCCAGCAGCCCAGGGGGCCCAAGGGATACGCAGTATTTT. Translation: CASSPGGPRDTQYF.

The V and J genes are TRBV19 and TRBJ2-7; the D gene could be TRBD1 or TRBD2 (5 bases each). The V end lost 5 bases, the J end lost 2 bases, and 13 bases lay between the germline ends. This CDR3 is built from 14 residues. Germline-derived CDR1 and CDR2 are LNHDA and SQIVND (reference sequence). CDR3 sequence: CASSQPGRAYEQYF. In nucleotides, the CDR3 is TGTGCCAGTAGTCAACCGGGACGTGCCTACGAGCAGTACTTC.

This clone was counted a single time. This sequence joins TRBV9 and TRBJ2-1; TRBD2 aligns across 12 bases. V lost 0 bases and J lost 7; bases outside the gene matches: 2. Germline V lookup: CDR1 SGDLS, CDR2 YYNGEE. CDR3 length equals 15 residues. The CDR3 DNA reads TGTGCCAGCAGCGTAGGGACTAGCGGGATGAATGAGCAGTTCTTC. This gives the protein CASSVGTSGMNEQFF.

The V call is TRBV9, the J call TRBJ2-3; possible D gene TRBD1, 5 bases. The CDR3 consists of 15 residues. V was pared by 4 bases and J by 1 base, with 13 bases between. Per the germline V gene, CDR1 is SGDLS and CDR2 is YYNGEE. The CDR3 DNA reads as TGTGCCAGCAGCCTCCTAGAAGGGGGCACAGATACGCAGTATTTT. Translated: CASSLLEGGTDTQYF.

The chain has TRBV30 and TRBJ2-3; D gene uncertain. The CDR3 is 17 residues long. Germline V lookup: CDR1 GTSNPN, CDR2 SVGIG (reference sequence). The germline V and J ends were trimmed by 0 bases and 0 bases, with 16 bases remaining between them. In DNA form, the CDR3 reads TGTGCCTGGAGTGTAGGTCGTTCCGTACTTAGCACAGATACGCAGTATTTT. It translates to CAWSVGRSVLSTDTQYF.

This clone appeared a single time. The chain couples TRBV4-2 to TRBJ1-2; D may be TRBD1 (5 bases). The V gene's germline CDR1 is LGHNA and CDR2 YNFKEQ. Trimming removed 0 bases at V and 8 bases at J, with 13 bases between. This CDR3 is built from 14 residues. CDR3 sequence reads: CASSQDRDVRGYTF. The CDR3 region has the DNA TGTGCCAGCAGCCAAGACAGGGATGTGAGAGGCTACACCTTC.

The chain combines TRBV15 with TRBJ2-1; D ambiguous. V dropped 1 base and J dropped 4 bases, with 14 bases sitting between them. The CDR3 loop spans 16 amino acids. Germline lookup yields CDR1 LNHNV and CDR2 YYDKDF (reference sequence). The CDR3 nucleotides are TGTGCCACCAGCAGAGCATTTCTAGATCGGTACAATGAGCAGTTCTTC. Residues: CATSRAFLDRYNEQFF.

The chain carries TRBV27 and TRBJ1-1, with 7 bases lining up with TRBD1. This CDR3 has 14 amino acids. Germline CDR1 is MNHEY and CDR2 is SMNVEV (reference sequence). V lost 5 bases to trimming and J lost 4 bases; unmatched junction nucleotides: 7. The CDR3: CASSASGTVTEAFF. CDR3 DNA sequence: TGTGCCAGCAGTGCTTCCGGGACAGTCACTGAAGCTTTCTTT.

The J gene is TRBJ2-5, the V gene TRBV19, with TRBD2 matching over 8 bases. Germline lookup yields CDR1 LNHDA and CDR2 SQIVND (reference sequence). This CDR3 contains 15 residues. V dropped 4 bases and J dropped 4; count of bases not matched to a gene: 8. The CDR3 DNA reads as TGTGCCAGTAGTAGGGAGGGACTAGTCGGAGAGACCCAGTACTTC. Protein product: CASSREGLVGETQYF.

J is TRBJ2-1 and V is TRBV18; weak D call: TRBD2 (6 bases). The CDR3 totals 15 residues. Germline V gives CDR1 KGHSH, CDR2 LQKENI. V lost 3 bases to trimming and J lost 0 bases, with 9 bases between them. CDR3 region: CASSPQGLSYNEQFF. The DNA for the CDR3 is TGTGCCAGCTCACCCCAGGGACTCTCCTACAATGAGCAGTTCTTC.